One sample yielded the 24 T cell receptor beta chains listed below, sequenced in a study of OX40 agonist ivuxolimab in advanced cancers. Profiled with immunoSEQ multiplex PCR; TCRdb holds only in-frame clones, not every one. The table shows 50,000 to 65,000 clones, with 80% to 85% occurring only once. This specimen was CD4+ or CD8+ T cells sorted from blood, taken in a trial of the OX40 agonist ivuxolimab. Source of these receptors: an adult with an advanced solid tumor such as melanoma, head and neck, liver or kidney cancer.

The V gene is TRBV6-6, the J gene TRBJ2-1, with 9 bases lining up with TRBD2. This CDR3 spans 15 amino acids. With V trimmed by 2 bases and J by 5 bases, 4 bases remained unmatched. Germline V lookup: CDR1 MNHNY, CDR2 SVGAGI (reference sequence). The chain's CDR3 is CASSYNAGGNNEQFF. CDR3 bases: TGTGCCAGCAGTTACAACGCGGGAGGGAACAATGAGCAGTTCTTC.

This clone occurred once. The chain uses TRBV5-1 and TRBJ2-3; D unresolved. Looked up from germline, CDR1 is SGHRS and CDR2 is YFSETQ. There are 11 residues in the CDR3. Trimming cost V 0 bases and J 5 bases, with 1 base left between them. DNA of the CDR3: TGCGCCAGCAGCTTGGAAGATACGCAGTATTTT. Encoded protein: CASSLEDTQYF.

The chain combines TRBV21-1 with TRBJ2-3; TRBD1 was called by the table and not checked on the DNA. TRBV21-1 is a pseudogene segment. The CDR3 has 14 amino acids. The CDR3 region is CASSPQGCTDTQYF. CDR3 nucleotides: TGTGCCAGCAGCCCACAGGGATGCACAGATACGCAGTATTTT.

V is TRBV7-2 and J is TRBJ2-5, with 12 bases matching TRBD2. CDR1 and CDR2 (germline): SGHTA, FQGNSA. J lost 4 bases, V lost 5 bases, and 2 bases had no gene match. This CDR3 spans 14 amino acids. CDR3 sequence reads: CASSPGLAGETQYF. CDR3 DNA sequence: TGTGCCAGCAGCCCGGGACTAGCGGGAGAGACCCAGTACTTC.

The rearrangement joins TRBV4-1 to TRBJ2-7; D is uncertain. Germline CDR1 MGHRA, CDR2 YSYEKL. V dropped 0 bases and J dropped 3 bases, with 12 bases sitting between them. The CDR3 is 15 amino acids. CDR3 DNA: TGCGCCAGCAGCCAAGATACTCAGTGGGTCTACGAGCAGTACTTC. Residues: CASSQDTQWVYEQYF.

CDR3 amino acids: CASSLDREHYGYTF. In DNA form, the CDR3 reads TGTGCCAGCAGCTTAGACAGGGAGCACTATGGCTACACCTTC. V gene TRBV7-9 combines with J gene TRBJ1-2, with a weak D call TRBD1 (6 bases). Germline CDR1 reads SEHNR; CDR2 reads FQNEAQ (reference sequence). The CDR3 is 14 residues long. With 1 base removed from V and 3 bases from J, the gap between germline ends came to 9 bases.

V and J are TRBV4-2 and TRBJ1-2, with D possibly matching TRBD1 (6 bases). CDR3 size: 14 residues. Germline values: CDR1 LGHNA, CDR2 YNFKEQ. Trimming removed 8 bases from V and 5 bases from J, with 18 bases in between. As DNA, the CDR3 is TGTGCCAGCGGCTTTGAGGGGGGGCAGTATGGCTACACCTTC. This codes for CASGFEGGQYGYTF.

J is TRBJ1-2 and V is TRBV27, with D possibly matching TRBD1 (5 bases). V shed 0 bases and J shed 8 bases, with 7 bases lying between them. The germline CDR1 and CDR2 sequences are MNHEY and SMNVEV (reference sequence). The CDR3 is made up of 12 amino acids. This CDR3 is CASSLSGGGYTF. DNA of the CDR3: TGTGCCAGCAGTTTATCGGGGGGGGGCTACACCTTC.

Only a few counts were recorded for this clone. This same CDR3 is encoded by further DNA sequences in the sample. The rearrangement joins TRBV11-3 to TRBJ2-5; D not certain. The V and J ends lost 4 bases and 0 bases respectively, with 0 bases between them. Per the germline V gene, CDR1 is SGHNT and CDR2 is YENEEA. The CDR3 extends over 11 amino acids. CDR3 in amino acids: CASSYQETQYF. The CDR3 DNA is TGTGCCAGCAGCTACCAAGAGACCCAGTACTTC.

The V call is TRBV5-1, the J call TRBJ2-3; 8 nucleotides match TRBD1. In germline, CDR1 is SGHRS, CDR2 YFSETQ. V lost 4 bases, J lost 0 bases, and 10 bases stayed unmatched. The CDR3 contains 17 residues. The CDR3 DNA reads TGCGCCAGCAGCCCCGTCCCGGGGACAGGAAGCACAGATACGCAGTATTTT. It is translated as CASSPVPGTGSTDTQYF.

DNA of the CDR3: TGTGCCAGCAGTTACTGGGGGGGAAACAACGTAAACGAAGCTTTCTTT. It is translated as CASSYWGGNNVNEAFF. The V and J genes are TRBV6-5 and TRBJ1-1, with a weak D call TRBD1 (5 bases). V was cut by 1 base and J by 8 bases, with 20 bases left in between. This CDR3 is 16 amino acids long. Germline lookup yields CDR1 MNHEY and CDR2 SVGAGI.

The CDR3 here is CASSFGQANTGELFF. The CDR3 DNA follows: TGTGCCAGCAGCTTTGGACAGGCGAACACCGGGGAGCTGTTTTTT. J is TRBJ2-2 and V is TRBV7-3; 7 bases fit TRBD1. The V gene end was trimmed by 3 bases and the J gene end by 0 bases; junction bases not matched to a gene: 1. The CDR3 has 15 amino acids. Germline lookup yields CDR1 SGHTA and CDR2 FQGTGA.

This clone was seen once. CDR3 region: CASSWGQPLGGNTIYF. DNA of the CDR3: TGTGCCAGCAGCTGGGGACAGCCTCTGGGAGGAAACACCATATATTTT. The genes are TRBV5-4 and TRBJ1-3; 7 bases match TRBD1. With V trimmed by 3 bases and J by 4 bases, 10 bases remained unmatched. Germline V gives CDR1 SGHNT, CDR2 YYREEE (reference sequence). The CDR3 totals 16 residues.

CDR3 coding DNA: TGTGCCAGTAGGCTGGACAATGAGCAGTTCTTC. It specifies CASRLDNEQFF. The gene calls are TRBV19 and TRBJ2-1; D is uncertain. Germline CDR1 and CDR2: LNHDA and SQIVND (reference sequence). V gave up 6 bases and J gave up 5 bases, with 5 bases separating them. The CDR3 loop spans 11 amino acids.

V and J are TRBV5-1 and TRBJ2-1, with 9 positions matching TRBD2. This CDR3 spans 17 amino acids. Germline CDR1 reads SGHRS; CDR2 reads YFSETQ. Unmatched junction bases numbered 11, after V lost 7 bases and J lost 0 bases. CDR3 residues: CASRPTSGISSYNEQFF. CDR3 in DNA: TGCGCCAGCCGCCCGACTAGCGGCATAAGCTCCTACAATGAGCAGTTCTTC.

This rearrangement joins TRBV6-7 to TRBJ1-4, with D possibly matching TRBD1 (6 bases). TRBV6-7 is treated as an ORF (open reading frame) with a function not yet certain. The CDR3 extends over 16 amino acids. Between the trimmed V and J ends, which lost 2 bases and 3 bases, there was a span of 13 bases. The CDR3 loop is CASSYDGQRPNEKLFF. In DNA form, the CDR3 reads TGTGCCAGCAGTTACGATGGACAGCGGCCTAATGAAAAACTGTTTTTT.

This chain connects TRBV7-8 to TRBJ1-2, with a weak D call TRBD1 (5 bases). Germline V lookup: CDR1 SGHVS, CDR2 FQNEAQ. Trimming removed 5 bases from V and 4 bases from J, with 20 bases in between. The CDR3 sequence is 16 residues long. The CDR3 DNA sequence: TGTGCCAGCAGCCTCTTCGGAGGGGTTCTTACCTATGGCTACACCTTC. Protein: CASSLFGGVLTYGYTF.

The gene calls are TRBV2 and TRBJ1-4, with D possibly matching TRBD1 (6 bases). Germline V gives CDR1 SNHLY, CDR2 FYNNEI. Deletions cut 7 bases from V and 8 bases from J, with 14 bases between. This CDR3 is 13 amino acids long. The chain's CDR3 is CASNEGGEEKLFF. Here the CDR3 DNA reads TGTGCCAGCAACGAGGGGGGAGAGGAAAAACTGTTTTTT.

The rearrangement joins TRBV11-3 to TRBJ2-1, with 11 bases matching TRBD2. The germline CDR1 and CDR2 sequences are SGHNT and YENEEA. V was pared by 1 base and J by 7 bases, with 6 bases of the junction left unmatched. The CDR3 is 16 residues long. The CDR3 here is CASSLGGTSGGNEQFF. The CDR3 nucleotides are TGTGCCAGCAGCTTAGGGGGGACTAGCGGTGGGAATGAGCAGTTCTTC.

This chain connects TRBV18 to TRBJ2-2, with 8 nucleotides matching TRBD2. The CDR3 is 20 residues long. The junction had 24 bases not matched to a gene; V was cut back by 8 bases and J by 4 bases. In germline, CDR1 is KGHSH, CDR2 LQKENI. In nucleotides, the CDR3 is TGTGCCAGCACGACTTTACTACTTCTCCCCCAGCGGGAGTTCACCGGGGAGCTGTTTTTT. Translation: CASTTLLLLPQREFTGELFF.

This sequence joins TRBV2 and TRBJ1-5; no reliable D call. V was shortened by 8 bases and J by 3 bases, with 17 bases between the two germline ends. The CDR3 spans 15 residues. Germline CDR1 and CDR2: SNHLY and FYNNEI. This CDR3 reads CASSTDPRHNQPQHF. CDR3 bases: TGTGCCAGCTCCACCGACCCACGGCACAATCAGCCCCAGCATTTT.

This clone was observed a few times. The chain uses TRBV7-9 and TRBJ2-5; no clear D gene. This CDR3 is built from 13 residues. V lost 2 bases, J lost 1 base, and 5 bases lay in between. The germline CDR1 and CDR2 sequences are SEHNR and FQNEAQ (reference sequence). Written as DNA, the CDR3 is TGTGCCAGCAGCTTACCCCCCCAAGAGACCCAGTACTTC. Residues: CASSLPPQETQYF.

J is TRBJ2-3 and V is TRBV11-2, with D possibly TRBD1 on 5 matching bases. The CDR3 length is 19 residues. Deletions cut 5 bases from V and 0 bases from J, with 24 bases between. Germline values: CDR1 SGHAT, CDR2 FQNNGV. The CDR3: CASSHRFGAEIYSTDTQYF. Here the CDR3 DNA reads TGTGCCAGCAGCCACAGGTTTGGGGCGGAGATTTATAGCACAGATACGCAGTATTTT.

The genes are TRBV30 and TRBJ1-1; D perhaps matches TRBD1 (6 bases). The germline V and J ends were trimmed by 3 bases and 4 bases, with 18 bases remaining between them. The CDR3 is 15 residues long. CDR1 is GTSNPN and CDR2 is SVGIG in the germline V gene (reference sequence). The CDR3 region has the DNA TGTGCCTGGAGCGCTAGGGGGTGGGGGAGCACTGAAGCTTTCTTT. This codes for CAWSARGWGSTEAFF.